The next 18 T cell receptor beta chains were all read from a single sample in a study of control samples from healthy donors and cancer patients. The data were produced by immunoSEQ multiplex PCR, yet TCRdb's version contains in-frame clones alone and is incomplete. The sample records around 120,000 clones, about 91% being singletons. The sample taken for sequencing was blood. The receptor set was obtained from a middle-aged man in good health.

The CDR3 nucleotides are TGTGCCAGCAGCCACCTACAGGGCAGCTCCTACGAGCAGTACTTC. It encodes CASSHLQGSSYEQYF. The gene calls are TRBV3-1 (or the pseudogene TRBV3-2) and TRBJ2-7; possible D gene TRBD1, 6 bases. CDR3 length: 15 residues. The germline gives CDR1 LGHDT, CDR2 YNNKEL (reference sequence). Trimming took 3 bases from V and 0 from J, leaving 12 bases between them.

The chain has TRBV3-1 (or the pseudogene TRBV3-2) and TRBJ2-7; tentative D call: TRBD2 (6 bases). The ends were cut back, 5 bases at V and 3 bases at J, with 14 bases in the middle. The CDR3 sequence is 14 residues long. Per the germline V gene, CDR1 is LGHDT and CDR2 is YNNKEL (reference sequence). The CDR3 sequence: CASSYAGGNYEQYF. In nucleotides, the CDR3 is TGTGCCAGCAGCTACGCTGGGGGGAACTACGAGCAGTACTTC.

The chain has TRBV7-9 and TRBJ2-1, with D perhaps assigned TRBD1 or TRBD2 (5 bases each). The germline CDR1 and CDR2 sequences are SEHNR and FQNEAQ (reference sequence). Trimming removed 3 bases from V and 7 bases from J, with 16 bases in between. The CDR3 runs to 15 residues. The CDR3 here is CASSFYRGAGNEQFF. Written as DNA, the CDR3 is TGTGCCAGCAGCTTTTATCGGGGAGCAGGGAATGAGCAGTTCTTC.

The genes are TRBV25-1 and TRBJ2-7; D gene unclear. This CDR3 has 13 residues. The germline CDR1 and CDR2 sequences are MGHDK and SYGVNS. V lost 4 bases and J 0 bases, leaving 7 bases between the germline ends. The CDR3 reads CASSGANSYEQYF. The CDR3 DNA sequence: TGTGCCAGCAGTGGAGCTAACTCCTACGAGCAGTACTTC.

The chain recombines TRBV7-6 with TRBJ1-3, with D tentatively TRBD1 (5 bases). This CDR3 has 15 amino acids. Trimming left V 0 bases short and J 0 bases short, with 6 bases between. Germline values: CDR1 SGHVS, CDR2 FNYEAQ. In nucleotides, the CDR3 is TGTGCCAGCAGCTTAGCACAGGACTCTGGAAACACCATATATTTT. This gives the protein CASSLAQDSGNTIYF.

In this sample, this clone turned up a few times. The chain employs TRBV24-1 and TRBJ1-2; possibly TRBD1 for D (5 bases). Trimming cost V 3 bases and J 3 bases, with 10 bases left between them. CDR3 length: 14 amino acids. The germline V gene has CDR1 KGHDR and CDR2 SFDVKD. The CDR3 bases are TGTGCCACCAGTGATCCAACGACAGACTATGGCTACACCTTC. Translation gives CATSDPTTDYGYTF.

The chain links TRBV6-5 to TRBJ1-4, with D maybe TRBD1 (5 bases). This CDR3 contains 14 residues. Germline CDR1 reads MNHEY; CDR2 reads SVGAGI. V gave up 6 bases and J gave up 6 bases, with 14 bases separating them. The CDR3 DNA reads as TGTGCCAGCAGCTCGGCAGGGTGGGATGAAAAACTGTTTTTT. Protein sequence: CASSSAGWDEKLFF.

The rearrangement joins TRBV7-9 to TRBJ1-1; perhaps TRBD1 as D (6 bases). This CDR3 comprises 13 residues. The ends were cut back, 4 bases at V and 7 bases at J, with 13 bases in the middle. Germline V gene lookup returns CDR1 SEHNR and CDR2 FQNEAQ (reference sequence). This chain's CDR3 is CASSSGAGYEAFF. The CDR3, as DNA: TGTGCCAGCAGCTCAGGGGCAGGGTATGAAGCTTTCTTT.

The chain has TRBV4-3 and TRBJ1-4; D is perhaps TRBD1 (5 bases). V was pared by 1 base and J by 4 bases, with 16 bases between. Germline values: CDR1 LGHNA, CDR2 YSLEER. This CDR3 has 17 residues. DNA of the CDR3: TGCGCCAGCAGCCAAGGCTCGAGGCGGCAGGGTAATGAAAAACTGTTTTTT. It codes for CASSQGSRRQGNEKLFF.

The chain joins TRBV19 to TRBJ2-1, with 11 bases matching TRBD2. The CDR3 is 15 residues long. J gave up 9 bases and V 6 bases, and 10 bases lay outside the gene matches. Looked up from germline, CDR1 is LNHDA and CDR2 is SQIVND (reference sequence). The CDR3 is CASRPTSGDGVEQFF. Here the CDR3 DNA reads TGTGCCAGTAGACCGACTAGCGGGGATGGGGTTGAGCAGTTCTTC.

The chain recombines TRBV2 with TRBJ2-5; the match to TRBD2 covers 12 bases. CDR3 length: 15 amino acids. Trimming cost V 6 bases and J 4 bases; bases outside gene matches: 6. Germline values: CDR1 SNHLY, CDR2 FYNNEI. CDR3 protein: CASRASGGGSETQYF. In DNA, the CDR3 is TGTGCCAGCAGAGCTAGCGGGGGGGGGTCAGAGACCCAGTACTTC.

The chain employs TRBV19 and TRBJ2-2; D not resolved. The CDR3 spans 15 residues. Trimming removed 1 base from V and 4 bases from J, with 10 bases in between. The V gene's germline CDR1 is LNHDA and CDR2 SQIVND (reference sequence). The CDR3 region is CASSIVGSTTGELFF. The CDR3 DNA reads TGTGCCAGTAGTATAGTGGGTTCTACCACCGGGGAGCTGTTTTTT.

As DNA, the CDR3 is TGTGCCAGTACCCGACAGGGAAAGACTAACTATGGCTACACCTTC. It yields the protein CASTRQGKTNYGYTF. The chain carries TRBV19 and TRBJ1-2; 7 bases map to TRBD1. The ends lost 7 bases at V and 0 bases at J; junction bases unmatched: 8. The CDR3 length is 15 residues. Germline V lookup: CDR1 LNHDA, CDR2 SQIVND (reference sequence). Full variable domain (rest looked up from reference TRBV19 and TRBJ1-2): DGGITQSPKYLFRKEGQNVTLSCEQNLNHDAMYWYRQDPGQGLRLIYYSQIVNDFQKGDIAEGYSVSREKKESFPLTVTSAQKNPTAFYLCASTRQGKTNYGYTFGSGTRLTVV.

The chain carries TRBV6-2 or TRBV6-3 and TRBJ1-5; perhaps TRBD1 as D (5 bases). Germline-derived CDR1 and CDR2 are MNHEY and SVGEGT. CDR3 length: 16 amino acids. Trimming pared 2 bases from V and 2 bases from J, leaving 13 bases between. The CDR3 bases are TGTGCCAGCAGTTACGGATCGGGACGTGGCAATCAGCCCCAGCATTTT. This translates into CASSYGSGRGNQPQHF.

The gene calls are TRBV6-1 and TRBJ1-6; D unclear. The V end lost 4 bases, the J end lost 9 bases, and 19 bases lay between the germline ends. Germline assignment: CDR1 MNHNS and CDR2 SASEGT. There are 16 residues in the CDR3. CDR3 protein: CASSVPGPSRGSPLHF. The CDR3 DNA is TGTGCCAGCAGTGTCCCTGGGCCCTCAAGAGGTTCACCCCTCCACTTT.

J is TRBJ1-2 and V is TRBV12-3 or TRBV12-4; 7 bases map to TRBD1. After removal of 5 bases from V and 4 bases from J, the junction contained 4 bases not matched to a gene. This CDR3 comprises 13 residues. CDR3 nucleotides: TGTGCCAGCAGTACCCGGACAGGCTATGGCTACACCTTC. This codes for CASSTRTGYGYTF.

The CDR3 protein is CASRTGNTEAFF. In DNA, the CDR3 is TGTGCCAGCCGTACCGGGAACACTGAAGCTTTCTTT. The genes are TRBV6-5 and TRBJ1-1, with D uncertain. Germline V gene sequence: CDR1 MNHEY, CDR2 SVGAGI. CDR3 length equals 12 residues. V gave up 8 bases and J gave up 1 base, with 8 bases separating them.

The chain couples TRBV7-8 to TRBJ2-7, with 7 bases matching TRBD2. The germline CDR1 and CDR2 sequences are SGHVS and FQNEAQ. This CDR3 has 14 amino acids. The V segment lost 5 bases and the J segment 4 bases; nucleotides outside the gene matches: 8. The CDR3: CASSRTGGVYEQYF. CDR3 in DNA: TGTGCCAGCAGCCGAACGGGGGGTGTTTACGAGCAGTACTTC.